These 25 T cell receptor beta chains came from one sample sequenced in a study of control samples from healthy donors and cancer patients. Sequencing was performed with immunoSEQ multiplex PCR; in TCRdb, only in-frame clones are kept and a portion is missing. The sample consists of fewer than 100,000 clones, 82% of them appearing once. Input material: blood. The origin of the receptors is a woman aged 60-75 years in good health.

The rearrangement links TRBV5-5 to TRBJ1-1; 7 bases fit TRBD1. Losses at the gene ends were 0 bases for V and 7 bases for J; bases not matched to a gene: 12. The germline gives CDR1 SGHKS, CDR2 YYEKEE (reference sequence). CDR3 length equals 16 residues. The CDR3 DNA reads TGTGCCAGCAGCTTGGACCGAGGGACAGCACTCATTGAAGCTTTCTTT. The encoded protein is CASSLDRGTALIEAFF.

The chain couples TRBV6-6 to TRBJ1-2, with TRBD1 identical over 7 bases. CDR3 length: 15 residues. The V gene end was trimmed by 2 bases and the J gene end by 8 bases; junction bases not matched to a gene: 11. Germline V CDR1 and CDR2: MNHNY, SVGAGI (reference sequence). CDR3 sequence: CASSYTSTGAVGYTF. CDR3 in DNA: TGTGCCAGCAGTTACACGTCAACAGGGGCAGTCGGCTACACCTTC.

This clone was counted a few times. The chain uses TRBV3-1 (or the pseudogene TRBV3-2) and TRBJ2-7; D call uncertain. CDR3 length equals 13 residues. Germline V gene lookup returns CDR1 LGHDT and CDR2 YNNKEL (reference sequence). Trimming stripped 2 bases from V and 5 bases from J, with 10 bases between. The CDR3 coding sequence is TGTGCCAGCAGCCAAAGGCTAGTCGACGAGCAGTACTTC. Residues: CASSQRLVDEQYF.

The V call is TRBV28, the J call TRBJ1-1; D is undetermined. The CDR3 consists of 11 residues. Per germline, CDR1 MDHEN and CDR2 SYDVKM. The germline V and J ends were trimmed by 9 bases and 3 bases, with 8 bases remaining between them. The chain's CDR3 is CASSLYTEAFF. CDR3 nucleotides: TGTGCCAGTTCACTCTACACTGAAGCTTTCTTT.

CDR3 DNA sequence: TGTGCCAGCAGCCCACAGGGGGCGAGCACCGGGGAGCTGTTTTTT. Its translation: CASSPQGASTGELFF. The rearrangement uses TRBV5-5 and TRBJ2-2; 9 bases are a match to TRBD1. This CDR3 comprises 15 residues. V lost 4 bases, J lost 4 bases, and 5 bases stayed unmatched. Germline CDR1 is SGHKS and CDR2 is YYEKEE (reference sequence).

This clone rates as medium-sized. CDR3 in DNA: TGTGCCAGCAGCCCAGCCGGCGGGACCACCCAAGAGACCCAGTACTTC. It encodes CASSPAGGTTQETQYF. The V and J genes are TRBV7-4 and TRBJ2-5; perhaps TRBD2 as D (6 bases). Between the trimmed V and J ends, which lost 5 bases and 1 base, there was a span of 17 bases. CDR3 length: 16 amino acids. Germline values: CDR1 SGHVT, CDR2 SQSDAQ.

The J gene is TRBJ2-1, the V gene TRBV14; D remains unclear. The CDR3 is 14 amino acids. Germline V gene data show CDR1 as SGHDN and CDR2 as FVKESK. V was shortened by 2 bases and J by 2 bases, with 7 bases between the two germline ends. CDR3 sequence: CASSQPPAYNEQFF. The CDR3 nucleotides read TGTGCCAGCAGCCAACCCCCTGCCTACAATGAGCAGTTCTTC.

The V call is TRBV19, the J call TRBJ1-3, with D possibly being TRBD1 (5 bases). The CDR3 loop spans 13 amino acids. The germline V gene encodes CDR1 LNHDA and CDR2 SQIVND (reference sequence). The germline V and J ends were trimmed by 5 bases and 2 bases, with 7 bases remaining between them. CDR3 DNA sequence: TGTGCCAGTAGTTCGGGGGCTGGAAACACCATATATTTT. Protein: CASSSGAGNTIYF.

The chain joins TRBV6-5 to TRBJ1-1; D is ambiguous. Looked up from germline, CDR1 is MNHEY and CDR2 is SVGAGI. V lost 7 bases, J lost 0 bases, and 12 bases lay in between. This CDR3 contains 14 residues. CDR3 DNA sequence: TGTGCCAGCACGGAGAGCACCTTGAACACTGAAGCTTTCTTT. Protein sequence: CASTESTLNTEAFF.

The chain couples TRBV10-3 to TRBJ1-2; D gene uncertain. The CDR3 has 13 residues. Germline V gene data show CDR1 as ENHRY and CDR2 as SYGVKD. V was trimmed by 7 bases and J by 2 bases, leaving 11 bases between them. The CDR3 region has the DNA TGTGCCATCACTAACGGCGCAAACTATGGCTACACCTTC. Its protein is CAITNGANYGYTF.

CDR3 nucleotide sequence: TGTGCCAGCAGCTCTCCTCTGGGGGGCGCCGAAAATGAGCAGTTCTTC. Translating it yields CASSSPLGGAENEQFF. The V call is TRBV7-9, the J call TRBJ2-1, with D perhaps being TRBD1 or TRBD2 (6 bases each). CDR1 and CDR2 from the germline V gene are SEHNR and FQNEAQ (reference sequence). The CDR3 is made up of 16 amino acids. V was cut by 4 bases and J by 7 bases, with 20 bases left in between.

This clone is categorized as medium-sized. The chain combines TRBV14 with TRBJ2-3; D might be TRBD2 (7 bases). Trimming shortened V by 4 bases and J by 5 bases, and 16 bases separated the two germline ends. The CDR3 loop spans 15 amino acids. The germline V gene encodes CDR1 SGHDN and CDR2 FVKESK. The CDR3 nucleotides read TGTGCCAGCAGCCTAACGCGGGGGCCGGGAGATACGCAGTATTTT. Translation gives CASSLTRGPGDTQYF. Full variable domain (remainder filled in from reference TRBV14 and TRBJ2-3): EAGVTQFPSHSVIEKGQTVTLRCDPISGHDNLYWYRRVMGKEIKFLLHFVKESKQDESGMPNNRFLAERTGGTYSTLKVQPAELEDSGVYFCASSLTRGPGDTQYFGPGTRLTVL.

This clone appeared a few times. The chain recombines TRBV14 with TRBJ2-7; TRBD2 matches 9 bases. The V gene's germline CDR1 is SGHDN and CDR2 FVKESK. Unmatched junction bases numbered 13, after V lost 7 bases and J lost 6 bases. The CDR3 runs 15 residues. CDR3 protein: CASTSGAGGVGEQYF. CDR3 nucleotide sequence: TGTGCCAGCACTTCGGGAGCGGGGGGAGTCGGCGAGCAGTACTTC.

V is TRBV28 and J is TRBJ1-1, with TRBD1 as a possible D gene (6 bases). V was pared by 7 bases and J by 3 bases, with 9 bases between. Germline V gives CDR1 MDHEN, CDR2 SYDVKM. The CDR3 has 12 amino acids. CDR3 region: CASKGVDTEAFF. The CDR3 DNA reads TGTGCCAGCAAGGGGGTTGACACTGAAGCTTTCTTT.

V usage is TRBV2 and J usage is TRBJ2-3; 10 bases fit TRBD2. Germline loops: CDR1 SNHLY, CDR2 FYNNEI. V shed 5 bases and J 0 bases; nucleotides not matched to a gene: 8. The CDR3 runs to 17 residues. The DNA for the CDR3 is TGTGCCAGCAGTTTCCCTAGCGGGAGTATAAGCACAGATACGCAGTATTTT. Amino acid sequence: CASSFPSGSISTDTQYF.

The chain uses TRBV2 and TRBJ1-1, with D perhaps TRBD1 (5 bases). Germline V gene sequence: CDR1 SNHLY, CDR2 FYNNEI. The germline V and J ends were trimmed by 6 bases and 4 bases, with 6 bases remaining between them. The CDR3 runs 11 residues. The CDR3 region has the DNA TGTGCCAGCAGGGGGCCCACTGAAGCTTTCTTT. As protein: CASRGPTEAFF.

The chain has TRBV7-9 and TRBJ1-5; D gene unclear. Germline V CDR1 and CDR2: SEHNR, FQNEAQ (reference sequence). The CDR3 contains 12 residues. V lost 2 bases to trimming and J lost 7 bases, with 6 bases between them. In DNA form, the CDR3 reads TGTGCCAGCAGCTTACCCCTGCAGCCCCAGCATTTT. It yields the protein CASSLPLQPQHF. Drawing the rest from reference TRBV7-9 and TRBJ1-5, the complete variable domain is DTGVSQNPRHKITKRGQNVTFRCDPISEHNRLYWYRQTLGQGPEFLTYFQNEAQLEKSRLLSDRFSAERPKGSFSTLEIQRTEQGDSAMYLCASSLPLQPQHFGDGTRLSIL.

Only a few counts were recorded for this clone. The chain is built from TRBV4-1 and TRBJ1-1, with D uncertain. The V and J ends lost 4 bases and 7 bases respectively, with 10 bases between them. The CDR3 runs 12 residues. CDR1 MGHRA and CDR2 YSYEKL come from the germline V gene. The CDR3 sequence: CASSRVAGEAFF. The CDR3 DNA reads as TGCGCCAGCAGCCGAGTTGCCGGTGAAGCTTTCTTT.

The CDR3 region has the DNA TGTGCCAGCTCACCGGCAGGGGACACCGGGGAGCTGTTTTTT. Residues: CASSPAGDTGELFF. The chain employs TRBV18 and TRBJ2-2; D perhaps matches TRBD1 (6 bases). V was shortened by 3 bases and J by 3 bases, with 8 bases between the two germline ends. The CDR3 totals 14 residues. CDR1 and CDR2 (germline): KGHSH, LQKENI.

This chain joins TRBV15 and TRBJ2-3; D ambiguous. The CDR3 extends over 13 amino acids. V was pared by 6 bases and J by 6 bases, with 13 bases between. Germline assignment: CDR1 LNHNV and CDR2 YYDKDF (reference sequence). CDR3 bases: TGTGCCACCAGGGGTCGATTGACTGATACGCAGTATTTT. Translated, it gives CATRGRLTDTQYF.

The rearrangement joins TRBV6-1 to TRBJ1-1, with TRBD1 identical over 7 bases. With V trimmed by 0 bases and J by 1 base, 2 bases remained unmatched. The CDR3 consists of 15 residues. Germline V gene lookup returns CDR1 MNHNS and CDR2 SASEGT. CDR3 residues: CASSEAWDRNTEAFF. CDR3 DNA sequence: TGTGCCAGCAGTGAAGCTTGGGACAGGAACACTGAAGCTTTCTTT.

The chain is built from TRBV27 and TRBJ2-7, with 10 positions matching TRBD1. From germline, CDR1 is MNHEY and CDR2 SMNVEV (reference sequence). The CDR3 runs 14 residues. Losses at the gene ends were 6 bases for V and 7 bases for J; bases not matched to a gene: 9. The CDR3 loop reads CASRPGQGLGEQYF. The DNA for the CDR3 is TGTGCCAGCAGGCCGGGACAGGGGTTAGGGGAGCAGTACTTC.

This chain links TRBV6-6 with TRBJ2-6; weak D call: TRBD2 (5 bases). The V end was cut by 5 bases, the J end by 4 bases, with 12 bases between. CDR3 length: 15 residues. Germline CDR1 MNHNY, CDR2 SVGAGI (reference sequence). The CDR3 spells CASSRDSGGANVLTF. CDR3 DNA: TGTGCCAGCAGTAGAGATTCGGGGGGGGCCAACGTCCTGACTTTC.

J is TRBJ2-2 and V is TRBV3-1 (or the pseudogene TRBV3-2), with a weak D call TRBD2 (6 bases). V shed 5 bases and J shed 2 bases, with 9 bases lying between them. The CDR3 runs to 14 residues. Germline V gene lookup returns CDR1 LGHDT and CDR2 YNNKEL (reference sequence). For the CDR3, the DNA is TGTGCCAGCAGCTGGGACTCCAACACCGGGGAGCTGTTTTTT. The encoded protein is CASSWDSNTGELFF.

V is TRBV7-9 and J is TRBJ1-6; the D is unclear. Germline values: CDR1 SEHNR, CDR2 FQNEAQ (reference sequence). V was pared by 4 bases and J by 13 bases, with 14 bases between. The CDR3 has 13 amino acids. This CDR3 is CASSSEWDTPLHF. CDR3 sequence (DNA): TGTGCCAGCAGCTCAGAGTGGGATACGCCCCTCCACTTT.